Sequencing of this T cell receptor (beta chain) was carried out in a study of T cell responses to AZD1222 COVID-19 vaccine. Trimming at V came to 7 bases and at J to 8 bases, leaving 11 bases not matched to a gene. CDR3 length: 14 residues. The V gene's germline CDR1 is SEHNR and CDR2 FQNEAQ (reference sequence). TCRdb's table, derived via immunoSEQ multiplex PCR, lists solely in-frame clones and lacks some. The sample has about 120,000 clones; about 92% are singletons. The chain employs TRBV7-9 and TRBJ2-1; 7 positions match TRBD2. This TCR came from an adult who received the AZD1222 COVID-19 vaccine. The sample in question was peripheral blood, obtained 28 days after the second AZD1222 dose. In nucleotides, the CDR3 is TGTGCCAGCATCCCTAGCGGTCCTGGGGATGAGCAGTTCTTC. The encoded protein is CASIPSGPGDEQFF. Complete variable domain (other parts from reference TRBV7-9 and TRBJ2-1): DTGVSQNPRHKITKRGQNVTFRCDPISEHNRLYWYRQTLGQGPEFLTYFQNEAQLEKSRLLSDRFSAERPKGSFSTLEIQRTEQGDSAMYLCASIPSGPGDEQFFGPGTRLTVL.